This T cell receptor beta chain stems from a study of blood T cell repertoires in COVID-19. As for the study in general: Nucleic acid was either cDNA or gDNA, and it came from T cells, B-cell-depleted T cells, or PBMCs.

As processed by the authors: Cell counts per sample came from amplifying reference gene primers. The data were produced by immunoSEQ multiplex PCR, yet TCRdb's version contains in-frame clones alone and is incomplete. That table furnishes V, J and clone size, whereas the DNA furnished D and trimming. The table shows 150,000 to 200,000 clones, with 70% to 90% occurring only once. The receptor was isolated from a man between 60 and 75 years old with active or convalescent COVID-19. Sequencing was carried out using peripheral blood.

DNA of the CDR3: TGTGCCAGCAGGCGGGACAGAGCGCAAGAGACCCAGTACTTC. Encoded protein: CASRRDRAQETQYF. The rearrangement links TRBV5-4 to TRBJ2-5; a weak D match, TRBD1 (7 bases). CDR1 and CDR2 from the germline V gene are SGHNT and YYREEE (reference sequence). The CDR3 totals 14 residues. V dropped 5 bases and J dropped 2 bases, with 13 bases sitting between them.